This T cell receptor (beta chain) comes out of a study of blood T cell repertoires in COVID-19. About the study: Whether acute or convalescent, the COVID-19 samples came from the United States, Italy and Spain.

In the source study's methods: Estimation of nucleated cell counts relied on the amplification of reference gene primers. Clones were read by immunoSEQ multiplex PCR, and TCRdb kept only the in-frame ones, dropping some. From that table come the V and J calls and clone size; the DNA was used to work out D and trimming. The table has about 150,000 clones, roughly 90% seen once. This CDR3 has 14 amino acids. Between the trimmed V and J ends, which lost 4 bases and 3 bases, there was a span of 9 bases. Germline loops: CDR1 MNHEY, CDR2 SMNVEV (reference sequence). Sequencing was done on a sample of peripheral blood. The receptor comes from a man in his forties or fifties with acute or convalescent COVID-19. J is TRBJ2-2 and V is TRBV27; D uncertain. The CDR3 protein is CASSSDSDTGELFF. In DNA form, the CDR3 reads TGTGCCAGCAGTTCCGATTCGGACACCGGGGAGCTGTTTTTT.